A single sample gave rise to the 16 T cell receptor beta chains below, sequenced in a study of blood T cell repertoires in COVID-19 (TCRdb year 2020). Library generation was performed with the immunoSEQ multiplex PCR assay. The table comes from immuneACCESS by way of TCRdb, which keeps in-frame sequences with V and J called. Part of the clones is missing from these tables; in studies checked, under half for an unresolved V gene and the rest for unknown reasons. This sample is represented by around 130,000 clones; roughly four fifths of them were singletons. The ten largest clones capture about 12% of the sample. Sequenced: peripheral blood. These receptors all come from a human donor in a cohort sampled during active COVID-19.

The V and J genes are TRBV5-1 and TRBJ2-7; a weak D match, TRBD1 (6 bases). Trimming shortened V by 4 bases and J by 2 bases, and 10 bases separated the two germline ends. Germline V gene sequence: CDR1 SGHRS, CDR2 YFSETQ. This CDR3 is 13 amino acids long. The CDR3 bases are TGCGCCAGCAGCCGGGACAATGCCTACGAGCAGTACTTC. Protein product: CASSRDNAYEQYF. Drawing the rest from reference TRBV5-1 and TRBJ2-7, the complete variable domain is KAGVTQTPRYLIKTRGQQVTLSCSPISGHRSVSWYQQTPGQGLQFLFEYFSETQRNKGNFPGRFSGRQFSNSRSEMNVSTLELGDSALYLCASSRDNAYEQYFGPGTRLTVT.

This clone has more than one count but fewer than ten. The CDR3 sequence is CASTRQGFEKLFF. The CDR3 coding sequence is TGTGCCAGCACCAGACAGGGGTTCGAAAAACTGTTTTTT. The chain recombines TRBV2 with TRBJ1-4, with 8 bases aligning to TRBD1. The germline V gene has CDR1 SNHLY and CDR2 FYNNEI. The CDR3 loop spans 13 amino acids. Losses at the gene ends were 7 bases for V and 8 bases for J; bases not matched to a gene: 6.

V gene TRBV12-5 combines with J gene TRBJ2-3; 8 bases are a match to TRBD1. Germline CDR1 and CDR2: LGHNT and FRNRAP. The CDR3 is made up of 14 amino acids. The V gene end was trimmed by 7 bases and the J gene end by 1 base; junction bases not matched to a gene: 4. The DNA of the CDR3 is TGTGCTAGTGTCACGGACAGGGGCACAGATACGCAGTATTTT. It specifies CASVTDRGTDTQYF.

The CDR3 spells CASRDRDTEAFF. The CDR3 nucleotides read TGTGCCAGTAGGGACAGGGACACTGAAGCTTTCTTT. This chain connects TRBV19 to TRBJ1-1; 8 nucleotides line up with TRBD1. CDR3 length equals 12 residues. Germline CDR1 reads LNHDA; CDR2 reads SQIVND (reference sequence). V lost 6 bases to trimming and J lost 3 bases; unmatched junction nucleotides: 0.

Details on this clone: In the same sample, other DNA sequences code for this CDR3. The V gene is TRBV5-1, the J gene TRBJ1-6, with TRBD1 as a possible D gene (6 bases). The V gene's germline CDR1 is SGHRS and CDR2 YFSETQ. This CDR3 region has 14 residues. The ends were cut back, 5 bases at V and 7 bases at J, with 13 bases in the middle. The CDR3 is CASSLGQGNSPLHF. Written as DNA, the CDR3 is TGCGCCAGCAGTTTAGGGCAGGGGAATTCACCCCTCCACTTT.

The chain carries TRBV24-1 and TRBJ2-1, with TRBD1 as a possible D gene (5 bases). The CDR3 loop spans 15 amino acids. Germline values: CDR1 KGHDR, CDR2 SFDVKD. Between the trimmed V and J ends, which lost 1 base and 3 bases, there was a span of 9 bases. The CDR3 region has the DNA TGTGCCACCAGTGATTTCCAGGGTGTCTACAATGAGCAGTTCTTC. It yields the protein CATSDFQGVYNEQFF.

V usage is TRBV7-2 and J usage is TRBJ1-6; tentative D call: TRBD1 (6 bases). This CDR3 has 17 residues. The V gene's germline CDR1 is SGHTA and CDR2 FQGNSA. The V and J ends lost 0 bases and 8 bases respectively, with 17 bases between them. For the CDR3, the DNA is TGTGCCAGCAGCTTAGCGGGGGGGCGACCTAGCGATTCACCCCTCCACTTT. Translating it yields CASSLAGGRPSDSPLHF.

This chain connects TRBV11-3 to TRBJ2-2, with 8 bases lining up with TRBD2. CDR3 length equals 16 residues. In germline, CDR1 is SGHNT, CDR2 YENEEA. With 5 bases clipped from V and 2 bases from J, the junction kept 7 bases outside the gene matches. The CDR3 is CASSPQAGGNTGELFF. The CDR3 DNA follows: TGTGCCAGCAGCCCCCAGGCGGGGGGCAACACCGGGGAGCTGTTTTTT.

This chain links TRBV27 with TRBJ1-2, with 8 bases lining up with TRBD1. This CDR3 spans 14 amino acids. J gave up 3 bases and V 3 bases, and 3 bases lay outside the gene matches. CDR1 MNHEY and CDR2 SMNVEV come from the germline V gene (reference sequence). The CDR3 nucleotides read TGTGCCAGCAGTTTCAGGGGGCTGGACTATGGCTACACCTTC. It codes for CASSFRGLDYGYTF.

This rearrangement joins TRBV9 to TRBJ2-1, with 8 bases matching TRBD1. The CDR3 loop spans 13 amino acids. With V trimmed by 6 bases and J by 12 bases, 11 bases remained unmatched. CDR1 and CDR2 from the germline V gene are SGDLS and YYNGEE. The CDR3 DNA sequence: TGTGCCAGCACCAGGCCGGACAGGGCGGGGCAGTTCTTC. Protein sequence: CASTRPDRAGQFF.

The rearrangement links TRBV12-3 or TRBV12-4 to TRBJ2-1, with D unresolved. The V and J ends lost 6 bases and 9 bases respectively, with 15 bases between them. This CDR3 comprises 13 residues. The CDR3 DNA sequence: TGTGCCAGCAGCCCTACTGCTGGCGGTGAGCAGTTCTTC. Amino acid sequence: CASSPTAGGEQFF.

The chain recombines TRBV4-1 with TRBJ1-3, with 9 bases aligning to TRBD1. There are 15 residues in the CDR3. Germline CDR1 MGHRA, CDR2 YSYEKL. Germline trimming cut 4 bases from V and 4 bases from J; bases unmatched to any gene: 5. The chain's CDR3 is CASSPRDREGNTIYF. The CDR3 DNA follows: TGCGCCAGCAGCCCCCGGGACAGGGAGGGAAACACCATATATTTT.

For the CDR3, the DNA is TGTGCCATCAGTGACGGGACAGGGTGGCCTGGGTACGAGCAGTACTTC. It codes for CAISDGTGWPGYEQYF. The chain uses TRBV10-3 and TRBJ2-7, with 9 bases matching TRBD1. The CDR3 loop spans 16 amino acids. The V and J ends lost 3 bases and 4 bases, in that order; junction bases with no gene match: 10. In germline, CDR1 is ENHRY, CDR2 SYGVKD.

The chain employs TRBV6-5 and TRBJ2-4; TRBD1 is a possible D gene (6 bases). Trimming stripped 4 bases from V and 7 bases from J, with 14 bases between. The germline V gene encodes CDR1 MNHEY and CDR2 SVGAGI. The CDR3 length is 14 residues. This CDR3 reads CASSSIDRLNIQYF. The CDR3 nucleotides are TGTGCCAGCAGTTCTATCGACAGGTTGAACATTCAGTACTTC.

V and J are TRBV2 and TRBJ2-7; D is perhaps TRBD1 (5 bases). V was clipped by 3 bases and J by 3 bases, with 18 bases between them. Germline V gene data show CDR1 as SNHLY and CDR2 as FYNNEI. The CDR3 runs to 16 residues. As DNA, the CDR3 is TGTGCCAGCAGTGACAAGGCGGCAGGGTTGAACTACGAGCAGTACTTC. It encodes CASSDKAAGLNYEQYF.

The chain joins TRBV20-1 to TRBJ2-7; 10 bases are a match to TRBD1. The length of the CDR3 is 16 residues. Losses at the gene ends were 3 bases for V and 3 bases for J; bases not matched to a gene: 11. CDR1 DFQATT and CDR2 SNEGSKA come from the germline V gene (reference sequence). The CDR3: CSASGSKTGGGYEQYF. Written as DNA, the CDR3 is TGCAGTGCTAGTGGTTCAAAGACAGGGGGCGGCTACGAGCAGTACTTC.